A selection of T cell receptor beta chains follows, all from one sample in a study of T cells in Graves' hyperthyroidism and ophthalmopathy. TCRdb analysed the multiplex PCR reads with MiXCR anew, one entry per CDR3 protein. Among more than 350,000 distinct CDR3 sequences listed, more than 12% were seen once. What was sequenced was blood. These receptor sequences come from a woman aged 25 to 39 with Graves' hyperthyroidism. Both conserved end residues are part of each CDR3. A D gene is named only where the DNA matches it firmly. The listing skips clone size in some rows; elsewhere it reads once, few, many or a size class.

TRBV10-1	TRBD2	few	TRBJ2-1	TGCGCCAGCAGCGGGGGGACGCCTGACAATGAGCAGTTCTTC	CASSGGTPDNEQFF
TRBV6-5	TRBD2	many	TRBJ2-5	TGTGCCAGCAGTTACTTTCGGACTAGCGGGCTTTCCCAAGAGACCCAGTACTTC	CASSYFRTSGLSQETQYF
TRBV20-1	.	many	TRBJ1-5	TGCAGTGCTAGGCCGCCGGGACGGATATCAGGTGGCCAGCATTTT	CSARPPGRISGGQHF
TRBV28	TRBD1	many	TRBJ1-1	TGTGCCAGCAGTTTAGAGGACAGGAGGGGGGGAGCTTTCTTT	CASSLEDRRGGAFF
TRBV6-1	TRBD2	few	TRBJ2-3	TGTGCCAGCATGGGACTAGCGGGCACAGATACGCAGTATTTT	CASMGLAGTDTQYF
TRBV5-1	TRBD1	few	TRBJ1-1	TGCGCCAGCAGCTCCGAATTACAGGGGGTTGAAGCTTTCTTT	CASSSELQGVEAFF
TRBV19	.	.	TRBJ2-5	TGTGCCAGTACCAATCACCAAGAGACCCAGTACTTC	CASTNHQETQYF
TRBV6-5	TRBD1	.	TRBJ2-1	TGTGCCAGCAGTTACTCGTCAGGGACAGGGTACAATGAGCAGTTCTTC	CASSYSSGTGYNEQFF
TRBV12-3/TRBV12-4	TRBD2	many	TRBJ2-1	TGTGCCAGCAGTCCCGGGACTACCAATGAGCAGTTCTTC	CASSPGTTNEQFF
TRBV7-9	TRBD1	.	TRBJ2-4	TGTGCCAGCAGCTTAGCGCGGGACAGGGACGGAAACATTCAGTACTTC	CASSLARDRDGNIQYF
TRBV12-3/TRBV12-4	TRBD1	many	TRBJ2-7	TGTGCCAGCAGGGCCGGGACAGGGTTAAACGAGCAGTACTTC	CASRAGTGLNEQYF
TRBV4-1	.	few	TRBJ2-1	TGCGCCAGCAGCCTCCTGTTGGGGGTAGCCTATGAGCAGTTCTTC	CASSLLLGVAYEQFF
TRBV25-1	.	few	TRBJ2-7	TGTGCCAGCAGTGAATCGGACACATCCTACGAGCAGTACTTC	CASSESDTSYEQYF
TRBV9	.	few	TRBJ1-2	TGTGCCAGCAGCCCCCTATTGACACCGCTCTATGGCTACACCTTC	CASSPLLTPLYGYTF
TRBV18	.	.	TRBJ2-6	TGTGCCAGCTCATCTACGTCAGGAGGGGGCTCTGGGGCCAACGTCCTGACTTTC	CASSSTSGGGSGANVLTF
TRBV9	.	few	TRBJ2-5	TGTGCCAGCAGCCCTCGGAGAAACCAAGAGACCCAGTACTTC	CASSPRRNQETQYF
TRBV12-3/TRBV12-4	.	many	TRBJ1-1	TGTGCCAGCAGTTTAAGAGGGTCTCAGAACACTGAAGCTTTCTTT	CASSLRGSQNTEAFF
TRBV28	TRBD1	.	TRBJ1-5	TGTGCCAGCAGTTTGCGTACTTCCCGGGACAGGGATCAGCCCCAGCATTTT	CASSLRTSRDRDQPQHF
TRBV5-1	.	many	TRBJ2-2	TGCGCCAGCAGCTTGGGACAGACGAACACCGGGGAGCTGTTTTTT	CASSLGQTNTGELFF
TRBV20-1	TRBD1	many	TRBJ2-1	TGCAGTGCTAGTCAACAGGGGAAGTTCAACAATGAGCAGTTCTTC	CSASQQGKFNNEQFF
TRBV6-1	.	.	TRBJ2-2	TGTGCCAGCAGCAGGAGGCAGGGGAACACCGGGGAGCTGTTTTTT	CASSRRQGNTGELFF
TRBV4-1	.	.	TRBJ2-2	TGCGCCAGCAGCACCCTTACAGGGACCAACACCGGGGAGCTGTTTTTT	CASSTLTGTNTGELFF
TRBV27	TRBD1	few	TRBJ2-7	TGTGCCAGCAGATCCGGGACAGGGGGTACCAGCTCCTACGAGCAGTACTTC	CASRSGTGGTSSYEQYF
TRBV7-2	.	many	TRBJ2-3	TGTGCCAGCAGCTTACATTCTAGCACAGATACGCAGTATTTT	CASSLHSSTDTQYF
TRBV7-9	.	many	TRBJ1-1	TGTGCCAGCAGCTTAGCCAACACGAACACTGAAGCTTTCTTT	CASSLANTNTEAFF
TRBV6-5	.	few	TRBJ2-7	TGTGCCAGCAGTTACTCTCAGGGTTGGAACGAGCAGTACTTC	CASSYSQGWNEQYF
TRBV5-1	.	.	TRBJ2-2	TGCGCCAGCAGCTTGATGGCGCAGGGGCGCACCGGGGAGCTGTTTTTT	CASSLMAQGRTGELFF
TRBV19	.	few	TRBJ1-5	TGTGCCAGTAGTACGGACCGGGACAAGGCTCAAGGGGGCAATCAGCCCCAGCATTTT	CASSTDRDKAQGGNQPQHF
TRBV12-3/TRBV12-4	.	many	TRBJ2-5	TGTGCCAGCACTCTTCGCCTGGGCAGGAGGCAAGAGACCCAGTACTTC	CASTLRLGRRQETQYF
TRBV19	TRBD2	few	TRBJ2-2	TGTGCCAGTAGCATTAGCGGGAGTGGCAGCACCGGGGAGCTGTTTTTT	CASSISGSGSTGELFF
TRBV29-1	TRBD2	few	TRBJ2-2	TGCAGCGCAGCGGGGCCGAACACCGGGGAGCTGTTTTTT	CSAAGPNTGELFF
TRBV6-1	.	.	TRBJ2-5	TGTGCCAGCAGCGCAGACCTGAGTCCACGGGAGACCCAGTACTTC	CASSADLSPRETQYF
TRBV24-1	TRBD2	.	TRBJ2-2	TGTGCCACCAGTGATTTAGGTTCGACTAGCGAGCCCGGGGAGCTGTTTTTT	CATSDLGSTSEPGELFF
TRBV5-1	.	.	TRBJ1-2	TGCGCCAGCAGAACGGGACCCTCTAACTATGGCTACACCTTC	CASRTGPSNYGYTF
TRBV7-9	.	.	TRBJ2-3	TGTGCCAGCAGCTTAGCGCTGGCAGGGCGCTACACAGATACGCAGTATTTT	CASSLALAGRYTDTQYF
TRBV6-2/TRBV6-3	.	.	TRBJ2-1	TGTGCCAGCAGACCCGGGGCTTCCTACGAGCAGTTCTTC	CASRPGASYEQFF
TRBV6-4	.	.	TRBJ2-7	TGTGCCAGCAGTTATGGGGTCAGGGATGTGGAAGAGCAGTACTTC	CASSYGVRDVEEQYF
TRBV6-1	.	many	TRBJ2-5	TGTGCCAGCAGTCAACCGACAGTCCAAGAGACCCAGTACTTC	CASSQPTVQETQYF
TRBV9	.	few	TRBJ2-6	TGTGCCAGCAGCGAAAGCACCGGGGCCAACGTCCTGACTTTC	CASSESTGANVLTF
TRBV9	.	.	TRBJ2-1	TGTGCCAGCAGCGTAGATACGGGGTTCTACAATGAGCAGTTCTTC	CASSVDTGFYNEQFF
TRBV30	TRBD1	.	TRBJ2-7	TGTGCCTGGAGTGATTTGACAGGGCGCTACGAGCAGTACTTC	CAWSDLTGRYEQYF
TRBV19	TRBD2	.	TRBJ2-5	TGTGCCAGTAGTCAAGCGGGAGTAGGTGAGACCCAGTACTTC	CASSQAGVGETQYF
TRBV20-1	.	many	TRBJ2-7	TGCAGTGCTAGAGTAGGTGACTCGGGCGAGCAGTACTTC	CSARVGDSGEQYF
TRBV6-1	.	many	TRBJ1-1	TGTGCCAGCATGGCCAGGGACGCTTTCTTT	CASMARDAFF
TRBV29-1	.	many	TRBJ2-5	TGCAGCGTTTCCGTGGAGACCCAGTACTTC	CSVSVETQYF
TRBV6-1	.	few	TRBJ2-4	TGTGCCAGCAGTCCGAACTGGGGATTCCAAAACATTCAGTACTTC	CASSPNWGFQNIQYF
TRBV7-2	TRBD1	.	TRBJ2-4	TGTGCCAGCAGCCGTACAGGGGGAAATCCCAAAAACATTCAGTACTTC	CASSRTGGNPKNIQYF
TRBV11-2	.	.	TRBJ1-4	TGTGCCAGCAACGCCCCGGGCCTCCTAGTTAATGAAAAACTGTTTTTT	CASNAPGLLVNEKLFF
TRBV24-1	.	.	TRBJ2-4	TGTGCCACCAGTGCCCCGGTCAGGGAGGTAGCCAAAAACATTCAGTACTTC	CATSAPVREVAKNIQYF
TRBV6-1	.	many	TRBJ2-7	TGTGCCGCCCGGCGGGGACTCAGCTCCTACGAGCAGTACTTC	CAARRGLSSYEQYF
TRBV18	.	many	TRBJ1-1	TGTGCCAGCTCACAAGCGGTAACTGAAGCTTTCTTT	CASSQAVTEAFF
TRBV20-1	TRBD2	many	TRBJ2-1	TGCAGTGCTAACGTCATTTTGTCTAGCGGGAGTTACAATGAGCAGTTCTTC	CSANVILSSGSYNEQFF
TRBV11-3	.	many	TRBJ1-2	TGTGCCAGCAGCCCCCGGGCGCAAGACCGCTATGGCTACACCTTC	CASSPRAQDRYGYTF
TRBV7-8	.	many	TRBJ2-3	TGTGCCAGCAGCTCAAATGGGGGAGATACGCAGTATTTT	CASSSNGGDTQYF
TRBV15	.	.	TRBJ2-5	TGTGCCACCAGCAGAGATCTCGAGAGGATCGGCTACTTC	CATSRDLERIGYF
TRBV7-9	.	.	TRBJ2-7	TGTGCCAGCAGCTTTCTGCCCGGCCAGGGGTCGACTAGAGAGCAGTACTTC	CASSFLPGQGSTREQYF